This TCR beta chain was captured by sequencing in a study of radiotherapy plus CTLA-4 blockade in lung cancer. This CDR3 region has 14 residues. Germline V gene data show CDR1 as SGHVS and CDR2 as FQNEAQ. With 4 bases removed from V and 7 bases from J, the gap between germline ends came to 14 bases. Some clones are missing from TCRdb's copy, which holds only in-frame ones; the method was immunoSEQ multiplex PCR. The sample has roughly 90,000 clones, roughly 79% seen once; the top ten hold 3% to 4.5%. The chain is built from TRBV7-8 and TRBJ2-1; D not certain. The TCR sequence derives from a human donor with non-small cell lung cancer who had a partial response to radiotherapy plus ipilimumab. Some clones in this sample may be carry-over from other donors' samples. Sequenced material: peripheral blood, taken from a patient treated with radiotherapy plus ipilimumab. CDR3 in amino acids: CASSSRSIGNEQFF. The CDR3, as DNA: TGTGCCAGCAGCTCCAGGTCTATTGGAAATGAGCAGTTCTTC. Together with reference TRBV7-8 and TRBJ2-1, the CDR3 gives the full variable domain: GAGVSQSPRYKVAKRGQDVALRCDPISGHVSLFWYQQALGQGPEFLTYFQNEAQLDKSGLPSDRFFAERPEGSVSTLKIQRTQQEDSAVYLCASSSRSIGNEQFFGPGTRLTVL.